This T cell receptor beta chain was profiled in a study of T cells expressing NK-cell markers. Study-level points and caveats: For a handful of donors, the dominant NKG2C+ clonotypes made up about 1.0-7.5% of their CD8+ T cells. Clones of NKG2C+ T cells that had expanded were of unclear HCMV specificity. These clonotypes additionally ranked first within the CD3+CD56-NKG2C+ fraction of several donors.

Germline-derived CDR1 and CDR2 are SGHTA and FQGNSA. This CDR3 comprises 16 residues. In regard to this clonotype: What it recognizes is unknown.

TCRdb reanalyzed the 5' RACE reads, giving one entry per CDR3 protein sequence and no DNA. The sample shows around 550,000 distinct CDR3 sequences, and 3% to 4.5% sits with its ten largest clones. This sequence joins TRBV7-2 and TRBJ2-5; TCRdb gives TRBD2 as the D gene, but with no DNA this cannot be confirmed. Sample: blood T cells: a sorted CD56 or NKG2C T cell subset, CD4+ or CD8+ T cells, or bulk PBMC T cells (not recorded which). The receptor's source is a man aged 18 to 30 in good health. The CDR3 sequence is CASSLYEREDQETQYF.